Presented here are 20 T cell receptor beta chains from one specimen sequenced in a study of CD8 T cells in Susac syndrome. Random hexamers served to reverse transcribe about 0.5 to 1 ug RNA. TCRdb passed the immunoSEQ multiplex PCR reads through MiXCR, listing each CDR3 protein once. This repertoire shows 300,000 to 350,000 distinct CDR3 sequences, 92% found once; its top ten account for 0.06% to 0.075%. The sample taken for sequencing was CD4+ T cells from PBMCs. The receptor source for this set is a human donor with multiple sclerosis.

The rearrangement uses TRBV6-6 and TRBJ2-2, with TRBD1 matching 9 bases. V shed 5 bases, J shed 0 bases, and the junction held 4 bases outside the gene matches. In germline, CDR1 is MNHNY, CDR2 SVGAGI (reference sequence). This CDR3 has 16 residues. CDR3: CASSTRDRANTGELFF. For the CDR3, the DNA is TGTGCCAGCAGTACTCGGGACAGGGCGAACACCGGGGAGCTGTTTTTT.

The CDR3 bases are TGCAGTGCTGCGGGATTCAGGGGAGGAAAGCCCCAGCATTTT. It translates to CSAAGFRGGKPQHF. V and J are TRBV20-1 and TRBJ1-5; possible D gene TRBD1, 6 bases. CDR3 length: 14 amino acids. Trimming cost V 5 bases and J 8 bases, with 19 bases left between them. The germline gives CDR1 DFQATT, CDR2 SNEGSKA (reference sequence).

The gene calls are TRBV7-2 and TRBJ1-1, with TRBD1 as a possible D gene (5 bases). Germline V lookup: CDR1 SGHTA, CDR2 FQGNSA. There are 15 residues in the CDR3. Between the trimmed V and J ends, which lost 3 bases and 1 base, there was a span of 12 bases. The CDR3 spells CASSFQGFQNTEAFF. The CDR3 DNA follows: TGTGCCAGCAGCTTTCAGGGTTTCCAGAACACTGAAGCTTTCTTT.

This chain joins TRBV19 and TRBJ2-5, with 7 bases lining up with TRBD2. This CDR3 has 14 residues. Germline CDR1 and CDR2: LNHDA and SQIVND (reference sequence). V was pared by 6 bases and J by 2 bases, with 6 bases of the junction left unmatched. CDR3 in amino acids: CASRGLGIQETQYF. DNA of the CDR3: TGTGCCAGTAGAGGACTAGGAATTCAAGAGACCCAGTACTTC.

The rearrangement links TRBV6-5 to TRBJ2-1; 9 positions agree with TRBD1. Unmatched junction bases numbered 12, after V lost 2 bases and J lost 1 base. In germline, CDR1 is MNHEY, CDR2 SVGAGI. This CDR3 has 19 amino acids. The CDR3 spells CASSYRIGTGSGSYNEQFF. CDR3 in DNA: TGTGCCAGCAGTTACCGAATCGGGACAGGGTCGGGGTCCTACAATGAGCAGTTCTTC.

The rearrangement uses TRBV11-1 and TRBJ2-4; 11 bases map to TRBD2. Germline V gene sequence: CDR1 SGHAT, CDR2 FQDESV (reference sequence). The CDR3 is 16 amino acids. V trimming: 5 bases; J trimming: 1 base; junction bases outside the gene matches: 4. Written as DNA, the CDR3 is TGTGCCAGCAGCCCCAGGACTAGCGGGGCCAAAAACATTCAGTACTTC. Translating gives CASSPRTSGAKNIQYF.

V and J are TRBV20-1 and TRBJ1-2, with D perhaps TRBD1 (6 bases). Trimming removed 3 bases at V and 4 bases at J, with 12 bases between. The CDR3 runs 13 residues. CDR1 and CDR2 from the germline V gene are DFQATT and SNEGSKA (reference sequence). The CDR3 sequence is CSASEQGFYGYTF. CDR3 DNA sequence: TGCAGTGCTAGTGAACAGGGTTTCTATGGCTACACCTTC.

The genes are TRBV11-2 and TRBJ2-6; D is undetermined. V lost 9 bases and J lost 4, with 7 bases in between. This CDR3 is 12 amino acids long. Per germline, CDR1 SGHAT and CDR2 FQNNGV. For the CDR3, the DNA is TGTGCCAGTCAATGGGGGGCCAACGTCCTGACTTTC. It yields the protein CASQWGANVLTF.

V gene TRBV10-3 combines with J gene TRBJ2-7; D gene ambiguous. The V end lost 3 bases, the J end lost 6 bases, and 6 bases lay between the germline ends. Germline assignment: CDR1 ENHRY and CDR2 SYGVKD. This CDR3 has 11 amino acids. The CDR3 is CAISDLLEQYF. The CDR3 DNA reads as TGTGCCATCAGTGATCTCCTCGAGCAGTACTTC.

The rearrangement links TRBV12-3 or TRBV12-4 to TRBJ2-5; 10 bases align to TRBD1. The CDR3 extends over 17 amino acids. Trimming took 5 bases from V and 2 from J; bases not matched to a gene: 11. The CDR3 nucleotides read TGTGCCAGCAGTCCACTTTGGGGGACAGGGGAGCAAGAGACCCAGTACTTC. Amino acids: CASSPLWGTGEQETQYF.

This sequence joins TRBV5-5 and TRBJ1-1, with D tentatively TRBD1 (6 bases). The V end was cut by 1 base, the J end by 4 bases, with 11 bases between. This CDR3 contains 14 residues. Per the germline V gene, CDR1 is SGHKS and CDR2 is YYEKEE (reference sequence). The CDR3 nucleotides are TGTGCCAGCAGCTTGATTGCAGGGGTCACTGAAGCTTTCTTT. Protein sequence: CASSLIAGVTEAFF.

The J gene is TRBJ2-7, the V gene TRBV29-1; D is undetermined. V was shortened by 4 bases and J by 6 bases, with 13 bases between the two germline ends. This CDR3 has 12 residues. Per the germline V gene, CDR1 is SQVTM and CDR2 is ANQGSEA. The CDR3 DNA follows: TGCAGCGTTGGTGAGTGGAGAGGCGAGCAGTACTTC. Its protein is CSVGEWRGEQYF.

This chain links TRBV6-1 with TRBJ1-5, with D maybe TRBD1 (5 bases). Germline loops: CDR1 MNHNS, CDR2 SASEGT. This CDR3 is built from 17 residues. Trimming left V 2 bases short and J 9 bases short, with 23 bases between. The CDR3 region is CASSELSTTVVPWPQHF. The CDR3 DNA reads as TGTGCCAGCAGTGAACTCTCGACGACAGTTGTTCCGTGGCCCCAGCATTTT.

This clonotype appeared a single time. The V call is TRBV5-1, the J call TRBJ2-3; D remains ambiguous. This CDR3 contains 14 residues. Trimming left V 0 bases short and J 3 bases short, with 8 bases between. The germline V gene has CDR1 SGHRS and CDR2 YFSETQ. CDR3 in amino acids: CASSLDSGTDTQYF. Written as DNA, the CDR3 is TGCGCCAGCAGCTTGGATTCCGGGACAGATACGCAGTATTTT. Using reference TRBV5-1 and TRBJ2-3 for the parts outside the CDR3, the full variable domain is KAGVTQTPRYLIKTRGQQVTLSCSPISGHRSVSWYQQTPGQGLQFLFEYFSETQRNKGNFPGRFSGRQFSNSRSEMNVSTLELGDSALYLCASSLDSGTDTQYFGPGTRLTVL.

The rearrangement uses TRBV12-3 or TRBV12-4 and TRBJ2-4, with 9 positions matching TRBD1. J lost 6 bases, V lost 5 bases, and 11 bases had no gene match. The CDR3 extends over 16 amino acids. The CDR3 sequence is CASSDRGEISGNIQYF. The CDR3 region has the DNA TGTGCCAGCAGTGACAGGGGGGAGATAAGCGGAAACATTCAGTACTTC.

The chain employs TRBV6-5 and TRBJ1-2, with 7 bases fitting TRBD1. V dropped 2 bases and J dropped 7; count of bases not matched to a gene: 7. The CDR3 has 14 amino acids. The germline gives CDR1 MNHEY, CDR2 SVGAGI. The CDR3 loop reads CASSYRLNRGGYTF. CDR3 bases: TGTGCCAGCAGTTACCGACTTAACAGGGGTGGCTACACCTTC.

V is TRBV6-2 or TRBV6-3 and J is TRBJ2-2; TRBD1 matches at 9 bases. CDR3 size: 15 residues. V trimming: 4 bases; J trimming: 4 bases; junction bases outside the gene matches: 4. Germline values: CDR1 MNHEY, CDR2 SVGEGT. The CDR3 nucleotides read TGTGCCAGCAGTTGGGGACAGGGAGGCACCGGGGAGCTGTTTTTT. This sequence encodes CASSWGQGGTGELFF.

This clonotype has just a few counts. The genes are TRBV24-1 and TRBJ2-7, with D perhaps TRBD1 or TRBD2 (5 bases each). The CDR3 loop spans 14 amino acids. CDR1 and CDR2 from the germline V gene are KGHDR and SFDVKD. Trimming cost V 2 bases and J 8 bases, with 15 bases left between them. The CDR3 DNA follows: TGTGCCACCAGTGATTCAGGGACGTCCGCCAAGCAGTACTTC. Protein: CATSDSGTSAKQYF.

V usage is TRBV14 and J usage is TRBJ2-1, with D unresolved. The germline CDR1 and CDR2 sequences are SGHDN and FVKESK. The CDR3 is 13 amino acids. Trimming removed 6 bases at V and 9 bases at J, with 15 bases between. CDR3 bases: TGTGCCAGCAGGCTAATTAGAGGCGGTGAGCAGTTCTTC. It specifies CASRLIRGGEQFF.

The chain recombines TRBV6-2 or TRBV6-3 with TRBJ1-2; D might be TRBD1 (5 bases). With 2 bases removed from V and 8 bases from J, the gap between germline ends came to 15 bases. Germline CDR1 is MNHEY and CDR2 is SVGEGT. The CDR3 has 14 residues. DNA of the CDR3: TGTGCCAGCAGTTACCTCCGGGACGGGTCCGGCTACACCTTC. This translates into CASSYLRDGSGYTF.